What follows are 27 T cell receptor beta chains derived from one specimen sequenced in a study of technical replicates of blood from several donors. Sequencing was performed with immunoSEQ multiplex PCR; in TCRdb, only in-frame clones are kept and a portion is missing. Of about 56,000 clones listed, 90% to 95% are singletons. Sequencing was carried out using PBMCs. The receptors come from a human donor in good health. Some clones in this sample may be carry-over from other donors' samples.

The chain recombines TRBV7-9 with TRBJ2-1; TRBD2 matches at 10 bases. The CDR3 loop spans 16 amino acids. With V trimmed by 1 base and J by 4 bases, 4 bases remained unmatched. Germline CDR1 is SEHNR and CDR2 is FQNEAQ (reference sequence). The CDR3 is CASSLEGSGGYNEQFF. DNA for the CDR3: TGTGCCAGCAGCTTAGAGGGTAGCGGGGGGTACAATGAGCAGTTCTTC.

The CDR3 reads CAISGKDRGLIGTEAFF. The CDR3 bases are TGTGCCATCAGTGGGAAGGACAGGGGGCTGATTGGCACTGAAGCTTTCTTT. V usage is TRBV10-3 and J usage is TRBJ1-1; 11 bases fit TRBD1. Germline assignment: CDR1 ENHRY and CDR2 SYGVKD. J was trimmed by 4 bases and V by 4 bases; bases with no gene match: 11. The CDR3 length is 17 residues.

The chain uses TRBV29-1 and TRBJ1-2; TRBD1 might be the D (5 bases). In germline, CDR1 is SQVTM, CDR2 ANQGSEA. V was clipped by 5 bases and J by 8 bases, with 15 bases between them. The CDR3 covers 12 residues. The CDR3 here is CSVYNAGGGYTF. As DNA, the CDR3 is TGCAGCGTTTATAACGCTGGGGGGGGCTACACCTTC. Drawing the rest from reference TRBV29-1 and TRBJ1-2, the complete variable domain is SAVISQKPSRDICQRGTSLTIQCQVDSQVTMMFWYRQQPGQSLTLIATANQGSEATYESGFVIDKFPISRPNLTFSTLTVSNMSPEDSSIYLCSVYNAGGGYTFGSGTRLTVV.

The V gene is TRBV5-5, the J gene TRBJ2-7; TRBD2 matches 11 bases. V gave up 1 base and J gave up 3 bases; unmatched junction bases: 3. The germline gives CDR1 SGHKS, CDR2 YYEKEE (reference sequence). CDR3 length equals 15 residues. The CDR3: CASSLRLAGGYEQYF. The CDR3 nucleotides are TGTGCCAGCAGCTTGAGGCTAGCGGGAGGCTACGAGCAGTACTTC.

This chain links TRBV19 with TRBJ2-1; 7 nucleotides align to TRBD1. This CDR3 comprises 16 residues. The germline CDR1 and CDR2 sequences are LNHDA and SQIVND (reference sequence). Trimming at V came to 4 bases and at J to 0 bases, leaving 6 bases not matched to a gene. DNA of the CDR3: TGTGCCAGTAGTACTCCGGGACAGAACTCCTACAATGAGCAGTTCTTC. Translation: CASSTPGQNSYNEQFF.

The rearrangement links TRBV4-2 to TRBJ2-6; 7 positions agree with TRBD1. The length of the CDR3 is 16 residues. Germline-derived CDR1 and CDR2 are LGHNA and YNFKEQ. With 2 bases clipped from V and 2 bases from J, the junction kept 3 bases outside the gene matches. CDR3 in DNA: TGTGCCAGCAGCCAACCCGGGACAGCTGGGGCCAACGTCCTGACTTTC. Amino acid sequence: CASSQPGTAGANVLTF.

The chain uses TRBV6-5 and TRBJ1-2; 10 bases map to TRBD1. The junction had 3 bases not matched to a gene; V was cut back by 0 bases and J by 2 bases. The CDR3 runs to 16 residues. The germline V gene has CDR1 MNHEY and CDR2 SVGAGI. The CDR3 nucleotides are TGTGCCAGCAGTTACTCGATGGGACAGGGGAACTATGGCTACACCTTC. It specifies CASSYSMGQGNYGYTF.

The J gene is TRBJ2-3, the V gene TRBV30; maybe TRBD2 (6 bases). CDR1 and CDR2 (germline): GTSNPN, SVGIG (reference sequence). The CDR3 sequence is 14 residues long. The ends were cut back, 2 bases at V and 2 bases at J, with 11 bases in the middle. CDR3 bases: TGTGCCTGGAGTCATAGCGGAGTCACAGATACGCAGTATTTT. Amino acids: CAWSHSGVTDTQYF.

The chain couples TRBV12-5 to TRBJ1-1, with 7 bases lining up with TRBD1. Per the germline V gene, CDR1 is LGHNT and CDR2 is FRNRAP. J lost 2 bases, V lost 5 bases, and 17 bases had no gene match. The CDR3 sequence is 18 residues long. The CDR3 coding sequence is TGTGCTAGTGGTCCCGACCGACGAGGGGGCGCGGAAAACACTGAAGCTTTCTTT. Translated, it gives CASGPDRRGGAENTEAFF.

This chain joins TRBV6-5 and TRBJ2-4; D is uncertain. CDR3 length: 14 residues. V shed 6 bases and J shed 0 bases, with 9 bases lying between them. Per the germline V gene, CDR1 is MNHEY and CDR2 is SVGAGI. CDR3 in amino acids: CASRPSLAKNIQYF. CDR3 nucleotide sequence: TGTGCCAGCAGACCGAGCTTAGCCAAAAACATTCAGTACTTC.

This CDR3 is CASSLTDYGYTF. The CDR3 DNA follows: TGTGCCAGTAGTTTGACAGATTATGGCTACACCTTC. The chain recombines TRBV19 with TRBJ1-2, with D possibly TRBD1 on 5 matching bases. Trimming removed 5 bases from V and 5 bases from J, with 9 bases in between. CDR1 is LNHDA and CDR2 is SQIVND in the germline V gene (reference sequence). The CDR3 runs to 12 residues.

V usage is TRBV4-3 and J usage is TRBJ1-2, with 7 bases identical to TRBD1. This CDR3 comprises 14 residues. J lost 3 bases, V lost 0 bases, and 1 base had no gene match. Germline CDR1 reads LGHNA; CDR2 reads YSLEER. CDR3 nucleotide sequence: TGCGCCAGCAGCCAAGATCAGGGGGACTATGGCTACACCTTC. Its translation is CASSQDQGDYGYTF.

The chain has TRBV5-4 and TRBJ1-2; 9 bases fit TRBD1. The V gene end was trimmed by 7 bases and the J gene end by 4 bases; junction bases not matched to a gene: 8. Germline CDR1 and CDR2: SGHNT and YYREEE (reference sequence). The CDR3 has 14 residues. The CDR3 spells CASGGTGSGYGYTF. The CDR3 region has the DNA TGTGCCAGCGGAGGGACAGGGTCGGGCTATGGCTACACCTTC.

This clone was observed a single time. The J gene is TRBJ1-1, the V gene TRBV30; the D gene is possibly TRBD1 (5 bases). The CDR3 length is 12 residues. CDR1 is GTSNPN and CDR2 is SVGIG in the germline V gene (reference sequence). V was clipped by 1 base and J by 5 bases, with 8 bases between them. The CDR3 is CAWSAQGTEAFF. In DNA, the CDR3 is TGTGCCTGGAGTGCTCAGGGAACTGAAGCTTTCTTT.

The CDR3 loop is CASSASEAEQFF. CDR3 coding DNA: TGTGCCAGCAGTGCCTCGGAGGCCGAGCAGTTCTTC. V and J are TRBV11-3 and TRBJ2-1, with a weak D call TRBD2 (5 bases). CDR3 size: 12 residues. Germline CDR1 and CDR2: SGHNT and YENEEA. V was clipped by 6 bases and J by 10 bases, with 13 bases between them.

The gene calls are TRBV9 and TRBJ2-1, with 12 bases that match TRBD2. Germline-derived CDR1 and CDR2 are SGDLS and YYNGEE. This CDR3 has 15 residues. Losses at the gene ends were 3 bases for V and 5 bases for J; bases not matched to a gene: 3. The CDR3 reads CASSATSGSHNEQFF. The CDR3 bases are TGTGCCAGCAGCGCGACTAGCGGGAGCCACAATGAGCAGTTCTTC. The full variable domain, completed using reference TRBV9 and TRBJ2-1, is DSGVTQTPKHLITATGQRVTLRCSPRSGDLSVYWYQQSLDQGLQFLIQYYNGEERAKGNILERFSAQQFPDLHSELNLSSLELGDSALYFCASSATSGSHNEQFFGPGTRLTVL.

The chain couples TRBV2 to TRBJ1-6, with D possibly being TRBD1 (5 bases). V lost 11 bases, J lost 3 bases, and 11 bases lay in between. The CDR3 is 13 amino acids. Germline V gene lookup returns CDR1 SNHLY and CDR2 FYNNEI. CDR3 sequence: CAGGTFYNSPLHF. CDR3 sequence (DNA): TGTGCCGGCGGGACTTTCTATAATTCACCCCTCCACTTT.

The rearrangement uses TRBV29-1 and TRBJ2-1; 7 bases fit TRBD2. The J segment lost 7 bases and the V segment lost 0 bases, leaving 3 bases of the junction unmatched. CDR3 length: 13 amino acids. Per the germline V gene, CDR1 is SQVTM and CDR2 is ANQGSEA. CDR3: CSVEDWGGNEQFF. The CDR3 region has the DNA TGCAGCGTTGAAGATTGGGGAGGGAATGAGCAGTTCTTC.

The chain recombines TRBV27 with TRBJ1-1; D ambiguous. The V gene lost 6 bases and the J gene lost 0 bases, with 17 bases spanning the gap. The germline V gene encodes CDR1 MNHEY and CDR2 SMNVEV (reference sequence). CDR3 length: 16 residues. The CDR3 coding sequence is TGTGCCAGCAGCCTGACTGGAGGGAAGCTGAACACTGAAGCTTTCTTT. Translated, it gives CASSLTGGKLNTEAFF.

V is TRBV5-1 and J is TRBJ2-7; no clear D gene. Trimming took 0 bases from V and 4 from J, leaving 11 bases between them. The CDR3 extends over 14 amino acids. Germline V lookup: CDR1 SGHRS, CDR2 YFSETQ. The CDR3 DNA is TGCGCCAGCAGCTTGGCCAATGGGCTATACGAGCAGTACTTC. Its translation: CASSLANGLYEQYF.

The chain has TRBV19 and TRBJ2-2; D remains ambiguous. CDR3 size: 14 residues. Per germline, CDR1 LNHDA and CDR2 SQIVND (reference sequence). V gave up 3 bases and J gave up 3 bases, with 8 bases separating them. The CDR3 DNA reads as TGTGCCAGTAGTATTTTACAGCACACCGGGGAGCTGTTTTTT. Its protein product is CASSILQHTGELFF. Complete variable domain (other parts from reference TRBV19 and TRBJ2-2): DGGITQSPKYLFRKEGQNVTLSCEQNLNHDAMYWYRQDPGQGLRLIYYSQIVNDFQKGDIAEGYSVSREKKESFPLTVTSAQKNPTAFYLCASSILQHTGELFFGEGSRLTVL.

The V and J genes are TRBV7-8 and TRBJ2-7; TRBD2 matches 8 bases. The CDR3 contains 14 residues. Germline lookup yields CDR1 SGHVS and CDR2 FQNEAQ. Trimming cost V 8 bases and J 3 bases; bases outside gene matches: 9. The CDR3: CASLRGGTLYEQYF. The CDR3 DNA reads as TGTGCCAGCCTACGGGGGGGGACCCTCTACGAGCAGTACTTC. The complete variable domain, with remaining parts taken from reference TRBV7-8 and TRBJ2-7, reads GAGVSQSPRYKVAKRGQDVALRCDPISGHVSLFWYQQALGQGPEFLTYFQNEAQLDKSGLPSDRFFAERPEGSVSTLKIQRTQQEDSAVYLCASLRGGTLYEQYFGPGTRLTVT.

The V gene is TRBV7-6, the J gene TRBJ1-6; no clear D gene. CDR1 is SGHVS, CDR2 FNYEAQ, per germline. Trimming left V 2 bases short and J 9 bases short, with 8 bases between. The CDR3 contains 13 residues. CDR3 in amino acids: CASSLSNSSPLHF. CDR3 bases: TGTGCCAGCAGCTTATCCAACAGTTCACCCCTCCACTTT.

This chain joins TRBV5-1 and TRBJ2-3; 9 bases match TRBD2. There are 15 residues in the CDR3. Germline CDR1 SGHRS, CDR2 YFSETQ. V was clipped by 0 bases and J by 3 bases; unmatched bases: 2. CDR3 residues: CASSLASGVTDTQYF. CDR3 DNA: TGCGCCAGCAGCTTGGCTAGCGGGGTTACAGATACGCAGTATTTT.

This chain uses TRBV2 with TRBJ1-6, with D hard to call. This CDR3 is 13 amino acids long. The V and J ends lost 7 bases and 3 bases respectively, with 7 bases between them. Germline CDR1 SNHLY, CDR2 FYNNEI. The CDR3 sequence is CASKLLYNSPLHF. The CDR3 DNA reads as TGTGCCAGCAAACTCCTCTATAATTCACCCCTCCACTTT.

This chain connects TRBV9 to TRBJ2-5; a weak D match, TRBD1 (6 bases). This CDR3 has 14 amino acids. Germline V gene data show CDR1 as SGDLS and CDR2 as YYNGEE. Trimming stripped 4 bases from V and 3 bases from J, with 13 bases between. This CDR3 is CASSPIPGEETQYF. The CDR3 coding sequence is TGTGCCAGCAGCCCCATTCCAGGGGAAGAGACCCAGTACTTC. The full variable domain, its missing parts supplied by reference TRBV9 and TRBJ2-5, is DSGVTQTPKHLITATGQRVTLRCSPRSGDLSVYWYQQSLDQGLQFLIQYYNGEERAKGNILERFSAQQFPDLHSELNLSSLELGDSALYFCASSPIPGEETQYFGPGTRLLVL.

The J gene is TRBJ2-7, the V gene TRBV5-6, with a tentative D call TRBD2 (6 bases). This CDR3 is built from 15 residues. CDR1 SGHDT and CDR2 YYEEEE come from the germline V gene. Deletions cut 5 bases from V and 0 bases from J, with 15 bases between. The CDR3, as DNA: TGTGCCAGCAGTTCCACCGGGACTCTCTCCTACGAGCAGTACTTC. It encodes CASSSTGTLSYEQYF.